The T cell receptor (beta chain) described here comes from a study of OX40 agonist ivuxolimab in advanced cancers. Overall study results and limits: Antigen specificity was not determined for the expanded peripheral T cells. Also showing low normalized T-cell clonal expansion were some of the nonresponders.

Systemic immunosuppression or a history of autoimmune disease excluded patients. From germline, CDR1 is SGHTA and CDR2 FQGNSA. The V and J ends lost 2 bases and 6 bases, in that order; junction bases with no gene match: 12. The CDR3 is made up of 18 amino acids. Data came from immunoSEQ multiplex PCR; TCRdb stores just in-frame clones and leaves some out. The repertoire holds about 86,000 clones, with roughly nine tenths as singletons. With respect to this clone: Its target is unknown.

The V gene is TRBV7-2, the J gene TRBJ2-1, with 11 bases matching TRBD2. The sample here was CD4+ or CD8+ T cells sorted from blood, taken in a trial of the OX40 agonist ivuxolimab. This clonotype was sampled from an adult with an advanced solid tumor such as melanoma, head and neck, liver or kidney cancer. Written as DNA, the CDR3 is TGTGCCAGCAGCTTACGCTCCCTACTAGCGGGAGCTGGCAATGAGCAGTTCTTC. Its translation is CASSLRSLLAGAGNEQFF.